The rows below give T cell receptor beta chains drawn from one sample of a study of identical twins. Via MiXCR, TCRdb re-called the 5' RACE reads, giving one row per CDR3 protein. The table lists some 560,000 distinct CDR3 sequences, roughly 9.5% of them singletons. The same specimen was also included in a second study, on yellow fever vaccine responses in identical twins.

Sequenced sample: PBMCs. The origin of the receptors is a young woman in good health. Each CDR3 is given with its conserved first and last residue. D genes are given only for firm matches.

CDR3 protein: CASSLDGHSGNTIYF
J gene: TRBJ1-3
V gene: TRBV5-1
D gene: -

CDR3 protein: CASSQGLVRTGGFYEQYF
J gene: TRBJ2-7
V gene: TRBV4-1
D gene: TRBD1

CDR3 protein: CASSEVYEQYF
J gene: TRBJ2-7
V gene: TRBV2
D gene: -

CDR3 protein: CASSLTGGKNTGELFF
J gene: TRBJ2-2
V gene: TRBV11-2
D gene: TRBD2

CDR3 protein: CASSLVTGGSYEQYF
J gene: TRBJ2-7
V gene: TRBV5-1
D gene: TRBD1

CDR3 protein: CASSADQRETQYF
J gene: TRBJ2-5
V gene: TRBV5-1
D gene: -

CDR3 protein: CASRRDGPQHF
J gene: TRBJ1-5
V gene: TRBV27
D gene: -

CDR3 protein: CASSQYFPGPPGNEQFF
J gene: TRBJ2-1
V gene: TRBV4-3
D gene: -

CDR3 protein: CASSSRGYEQYF
J gene: TRBJ2-7
V gene: TRBV28
D gene: -

CDR3 protein: CASSLPIGQKRNTEAFF
J gene: TRBJ1-1
V gene: TRBV27
D gene: -

CDR3 protein: CASSLRTTDTQYF
J gene: TRBJ2-3
V gene: TRBV12-3/TRBV12-4
D gene: -

CDR3 protein: CASSRQCELEQYF
J gene: TRBJ2-7
V gene: TRBV6-4
D gene: -

CDR3 protein: CASLNLDDTQYF
J gene: TRBJ2-3
V gene: TRBV7-9
D gene: -

CDR3 protein: CASSEGQGAVYEQFF
J gene: TRBJ2-1
V gene: TRBV2
D gene: TRBD1

CDR3 protein: CASSPTKHTDTQYF
J gene: TRBJ2-3
V gene: TRBV5-5
D gene: -

CDR3 protein: CASSSAGVEQYF
J gene: TRBJ2-7
V gene: TRBV7-2
D gene: -

CDR3 protein: CASSQETSANYNEQFF
J gene: TRBJ2-1
V gene: TRBV14
D gene: -

CDR3 protein: CASSRVFTGTSSDTQYF
J gene: TRBJ2-3
V gene: TRBV14
D gene: TRBD2

CDR3 protein: CATSDFLTSIRYEQYF
J gene: TRBJ2-7
V gene: TRBV24-1
D gene: TRBD2

CDR3 protein: CASSPRLQAAGGQETQYF
J gene: TRBJ2-5
V gene: TRBV11-2
D gene: TRBD2

CDR3 protein: CASSFLSAGRTDTQYF
J gene: TRBJ2-3
V gene: TRBV7-2
D gene: TRBD2

CDR3 protein: CASSPRAGYSSGELFF
J gene: TRBJ2-2
V gene: TRBV3-1
D gene: -

CDR3 protein: CASSQETRGVSLHF
J gene: TRBJ1-6
V gene: TRBV3-1
D gene: -

CDR3 protein: CASSRDIWTEKLFF
J gene: TRBJ1-4
V gene: TRBV5-1
D gene: -

CDR3 protein: CASKLRWGGRADTQYF
J gene: TRBJ2-3
V gene: TRBV19
D gene: -

CDR3 protein: CASQNGGSNTGELFF
J gene: TRBJ2-2
V gene: TRBV2
D gene: TRBD2

CDR3 protein: CASSEGVGGSSSYEQYF
J gene: TRBJ2-7
V gene: TRBV25-1
D gene: -

CDR3 protein: CASSLDSGWQETQYF
J gene: TRBJ2-5
V gene: TRBV7-9
D gene: -

CDR3 protein: CSARDIRISTDTQYF
J gene: TRBJ2-3
V gene: TRBV20-1
D gene: -

CDR3 protein: CSVPRDRAPHDGYTF
J gene: TRBJ1-2
V gene: TRBV29-1
D gene: TRBD1

CDR3 protein: CATSSFPTGGSEQYF
J gene: TRBJ2-7
V gene: TRBV15
D gene: TRBD1

CDR3 protein: CASSISTSTDTQYF
J gene: TRBJ2-3
V gene: TRBV7-9
D gene: -

CDR3 protein: CSARDRLLETQYF
J gene: TRBJ2-5
V gene: TRBV20-1
D gene: -

CDR3 protein: CASSPTGRNNEQFF
J gene: TRBJ2-1
V gene: TRBV4-3
D gene: -

CDR3 protein: CASRKGGGGNEQFF
J gene: TRBJ2-1
V gene: TRBV28
D gene: -

CDR3 protein: CASSFVVGLGRPHEQYF
J gene: TRBJ2-7
V gene: TRBV11-2
D gene: -

CDR3 protein: CASSRTEKQETQYF
J gene: TRBJ2-5
V gene: TRBV12-3/TRBV12-4
D gene: -

CDR3 protein: CASSEVGGRAGKEQFF
J gene: TRBJ2-1
V gene: TRBV10-1
D gene: TRBD2

CDR3 protein: CATRDRAGDTDTQYF
J gene: TRBJ2-3
V gene: TRBV15
D gene: -

CDR3 protein: CASSSGISSAGDTQYF
J gene: TRBJ2-3
V gene: TRBV5-1
D gene: -

CDR3 protein: CASSQDSGGIGNTIYF
J gene: TRBJ1-3
V gene: TRBV4-3
D gene: -

CDR3 protein: CASSLARTPDEQYF
J gene: TRBJ2-7
V gene: TRBV12-3/TRBV12-4
D gene: -

CDR3 protein: CASSPGLAGASSYNEQFF
J gene: TRBJ2-1
V gene: TRBV14
D gene: TRBD2

CDR3 protein: CASSLAYNEQFF
J gene: TRBJ2-1
V gene: TRBV12-3/TRBV12-4
D gene: -

CDR3 protein: CSVGGDSNQPQHF
J gene: TRBJ1-5
V gene: TRBV29-1
D gene: -

CDR3 protein: CSASGSSYEQFF
J gene: TRBJ2-1
V gene: TRBV20-1
D gene: -

CDR3 protein: CASSPGDGTKNQYF
J gene: TRBJ2-4
V gene: TRBV4-1
D gene: TRBD2

CDR3 protein: CASSLGLAGGLEKTQYF
J gene: TRBJ2-5
V gene: TRBV7-6
D gene: TRBD2

CDR3 protein: CASSPSSGTSVMYEQYF
J gene: TRBJ2-7
V gene: TRBV7-2
D gene: TRBD2